These 29 T cell receptor beta chains share one sample of origin, sequenced in a study of CD8+CD57+ T cells in acquired aplastic anemia. Genomic DNA templated the TCR beta VDJ and CDR3 profiling. TCRdb reprocessed the reads via MiXCR and lists one record per CDR3 protein. The data hold roughly 500,000 distinct CDR3 sequences, with around 30% observed a single time. By flow cytometry, patients selected for sequencing had shown an expansion of CD8+CD57+ cells. Sequencing was performed on sorted CD4+, CD8+, or CD8+CD57+ T cells (not recorded which) from PBMCs. These receptors were collected from a human donor with aplastic anemia.

The chain couples TRBV19 to TRBJ1-4; a possible D gene is TRBD1 (5 bases). The CDR3 is made up of 15 amino acids. Germline V lookup: CDR1 LNHDA, CDR2 SQIVND (reference sequence). V was shortened by 5 bases and J by 3 bases, with 13 bases between the two germline ends. The CDR3 reads CASSGAPAANEKLFF. The CDR3 DNA reads TGTGCCAGTAGTGGGGCCCCAGCGGCTAATGAAAAACTGTTTTTT.

This clonotype has a handful of counts. This chain connects TRBV20-1 to TRBJ2-3; 14 bases are shared with TRBD2. The CDR3 contains 14 residues. Germline-derived CDR1 and CDR2 are DFQATT and SNEGSKA (reference sequence). The CDR3 DNA reads as TGCGCGGGACTAGCGGGAGTGGGTACAGATACGCAGTATTTT. This gives the protein CAGLAGVGTDTQYF.

This clonotype was seen a single time. The chain carries TRBV2 and TRBJ2-4; D is undetermined. The CDR3 loop spans 15 amino acids. Germline V gives CDR1 SNHLY, CDR2 FYNNEI. V lost 5 bases to trimming and J lost 2 bases, with 13 bases between them. CDR3 sequence (DNA): TGTGCCAGCAGTTCCACCCCCAGCTCCAAAAACATTCAGTACTTC. Its protein product is CASSSTPSSKNIQYF.

The genes are TRBV15 and TRBJ1-2, with TRBD1 identical over 8 bases. Germline V gene lookup returns CDR1 LNHNV and CDR2 YYDKDF (reference sequence). The CDR3 spans 13 residues. V was clipped by 3 bases and J by 7 bases; unmatched bases: 4. The DNA of the CDR3 is TGTGCCACCAGCAGTGGACAGGGTGGTGGCTACACCTTC. Its translation: CATSSGQGGGYTF.

This clonotype was counted ten times or more. This chain joins TRBV2 and TRBJ1-4; D ambiguous. Trimming pared 6 bases from V and 7 bases from J, leaving 9 bases between. The V gene's germline CDR1 is SNHLY and CDR2 FYNNEI. The CDR3 sequence is 12 residues long. The CDR3 region has the DNA TGTGCCAGCAGGGCGCAGGTTGAAAAACTGTTTTTT. It is translated as CASRAQVEKLFF.

The sample holds many counts of this clonotype. The rearrangement joins TRBV9 to TRBJ1-2; maybe TRBD1 (6 bases). The CDR3 is made up of 15 amino acids. The germline CDR1 and CDR2 sequences are SGDLS and YYNGEE. Trimming cost V 0 bases and J 6 bases, with 15 bases left between them. The CDR3 spells CASSVVSGVGDGYTF. The CDR3 bases are TGTGCCAGCAGCGTAGTATCAGGGGTAGGGGATGGCTACACCTTC.

The genes are TRBV15 and TRBJ1-2; 8 nucleotides align to TRBD1. Germline CDR1 and CDR2: LNHNV and YYDKDF (reference sequence). J was trimmed by 4 bases and V by 5 bases; bases with no gene match: 6. This CDR3 has 14 amino acids. Here the CDR3 reads CATSVRQGSYGYTF. CDR3 nucleotides: TGTGCCACCAGCGTCCGACAGGGGTCCTATGGCTACACCTTC.

In this sample, this clonotype turned up a few times. One junction end does not reproduce the germline sequence, and a read error may be involved. This chain connects TRBV10-1 to TRBJ2-5; D remains ambiguous. The germline CDR1 and CDR2 sequences are WNHNN and SYGVQD (reference sequence). This CDR3 comprises 11 residues. The CDR3 nucleotides are TGTGCCATCCGGAACGGGGAGACCCAGTACTTC. It yields the protein CAIRNGETQYF.

This clonotype was seen many times. J is TRBJ2-7 and V is TRBV7-2; the match to TRBD1 covers 9 bases. The V segment lost 6 bases and the J segment 5 bases; nucleotides outside the gene matches: 8. The CDR3 is 14 residues long. CDR1 and CDR2 (germline): SGHTA, FQGNSA. This CDR3 reads CASRVRDRVHEQYF. CDR3 nucleotides: TGTGCCAGCAGAGTCCGGGACAGGGTCCACGAGCAGTACTTC.

The chain joins TRBV3-1 to TRBJ2-7, with 8 bases matching TRBD1. CDR3 length: 14 amino acids. Losses at the gene ends were 2 bases for V and 3 bases for J; bases not matched to a gene: 3. CDR1 is LGHDT, CDR2 YNNKEL, per germline (reference sequence). The CDR3 spells CASSQQGAGYEQYF. DNA for the CDR3: TGTGCCAGCAGCCAACAGGGGGCAGGCTACGAGCAGTACTTC.

This clonotype has just one count. The chain recombines TRBV5-1 with TRBJ1-5; D is unresolved. Germline V gives CDR1 SGHRS, CDR2 YFSETQ. V lost 4 bases to trimming and J lost 0 bases, with 11 bases between them. The CDR3 totals 15 residues. CDR3 residues: CASSGRPGSNQPQHF. CDR3 nucleotide sequence: TGCGCCAGCAGCGGACGACCGGGTAGCAATCAGCCCCAGCATTTT.

The J gene is TRBJ1-4, the V gene TRBV5-4; weak D call: TRBD1 (5 bases). The ends were cut back, 0 bases at V and 7 bases at J, with 10 bases in the middle. The germline V gene has CDR1 SGHNT and CDR2 YYREEE (reference sequence). There are 14 residues in the CDR3. The CDR3 protein is CASSLAGQSEKLFF. The CDR3, as DNA: TGTGCCAGCAGCTTGGCGGGGCAGAGTGAAAAACTGTTTTTT.

In regard to this clonotype: Since a much larger clone is just one base distant, this may be a read error. The conserved phenylalanine or tryptophan normally closing the CDR3 is absent here, so this likely arose from a read error. The chain uses TRBV20-1 and TRBJ1-1, with D uncertain. The CDR3 is made up of 13 amino acids. The germline CDR1 and CDR2 sequences are DFQATT and SNEGSKA (reference sequence). V shed 4 bases and J shed 1 base, with 10 bases lying between them. The CDR3 here is CSAMRGRNTEAFL. The CDR3 DNA follows: TGCAGTGCTATGCGGGGTCGGAACACTGAAGCTTTCCTT.

In its sample, this clonotype was seen many times. The rearrangement uses TRBV19 and TRBJ1-2; D may be TRBD1 (5 bases). This CDR3 has 12 amino acids. The germline V gene has CDR1 LNHDA and CDR2 SQIVND (reference sequence). Trimming took 7 bases from V and 6 from J, leaving 12 bases between them. In DNA form, the CDR3 reads TGTGCCAGTACAGGGCAGGTTGATGGCTACACCTTC. Encoded protein: CASTGQVDGYTF.

There are many counts of this clonotype. The chain employs TRBV25-1 and TRBJ2-1, with 8 nucleotides matching TRBD2. V shed 2 bases, J shed 4 bases, and the junction held 1 base outside the gene matches. The length of the CDR3 is 14 residues. Germline CDR1 reads MGHDK; CDR2 reads SYGVNS. The CDR3 DNA reads TGTGCCAGCAGTGAAAGCGGGAGTTACAATGAGCAGTTCTTC. Encoded protein: CASSESGSYNEQFF.

This clonotype was counted at least ten times. The V gene is TRBV19, the J gene TRBJ1-1; D unclear. This CDR3 is 14 amino acids long. V was cut by 3 bases and J by 2 bases, with 10 bases left in between. The V gene's germline CDR1 is LNHDA and CDR2 SQIVND (reference sequence). CDR3 nucleotides: TGTGCCAGTAGTATCGGCTCCAGTAACACTGAAGCTTTCTTT. It encodes CASSIGSSNTEAFF.

Remarks on this clonotype: At one of its ends the junction is not consistent with the germline gene, which may arise from a read error. V gene TRBV15 combines with J gene TRBJ1-2; D ambiguous. CDR3 size: 10 residues. The V gene's germline CDR1 is LNHNV and CDR2 YYDKDF (reference sequence). In DNA form, the CDR3 reads TGTGCCACCAGCAGAGTGGGGAACTCCTTC. Amino acid sequence: CATSRVGNSF.

This clonotype was seen ten or more times. The CDR3 DNA is TGTGCCAGTACCAGAGGGACTAGCGGGAACAATGAGCAGTTCTTC. It codes for CASTRGTSGNNEQFF. The genes are TRBV19 and TRBJ2-1, with 13 bases identical to TRBD2. Trimming cost V 7 bases and J 5 bases; bases outside gene matches: 5. There are 15 residues in the CDR3. The germline CDR1 and CDR2 sequences are LNHDA and SQIVND (reference sequence).

Of note for this clonotype: An end of the junction differs from the germline gene, which may be a read error. The chain uses TRBV2 and TRBJ1-6; TRBD1 matches 9 bases. The length of the CDR3 is 15 residues. The germline CDR1 and CDR2 sequences are SNHLY and FYNNEI. The CDR3 bases are TGTGCTAGCAGCGACCGCGGGACAGGGTCTTCACCCTTCCACTTT. Protein sequence: CASSDRGTGSSPFHF.

The V call is TRBV7-2, the J call TRBJ1-2, with a possible D match to TRBD1 (5 bases). This CDR3 contains 15 residues. CDR1 and CDR2 from the germline V gene are SGHTA and FQGNSA. V was shortened by 4 bases and J by 4 bases, with 16 bases between the two germline ends. The CDR3 nucleotides read TGTGCCAGCAGCTCCACCGGGACCTCCTCCTATGGCTACACCTTC. Its protein is CASSSTGTSSYGYTF.

This clonotype appeared a few times. One base away lies a much larger clone, so this may be a sequencing read error. The V call is TRBV2, the J call TRBJ1-2, with D possibly TRBD1 on 6 matching bases. Germline loops: CDR1 SNHLY, CDR2 FYNNEI. Trimming took 6 bases from V and 7 from J, leaving 21 bases between them. CDR3 length: 15 amino acids. CDR3 nucleotides: TGTGCCAGCAGCGCAGCTGGTTGGGGGCTCCGTGGCTACACCTTC. Encoded protein: CASSAAGWGLRGYTF.

This chain uses TRBV30 with TRBJ1-1, with D hard to call. Germline lookup yields CDR1 GTSNPN and CDR2 SVGIG (reference sequence). The V and J ends lost 0 bases and 0 bases respectively, with 5 bases between them. The CDR3 spans 13 residues. The CDR3 here is CAWSVSLNTEAFF. As DNA, the CDR3 is TGTGCCTGGAGTGTGAGCTTGAACACTGAAGCTTTCTTT.

The chain links TRBV25-1 to TRBJ2-7; 11 nucleotides match TRBD1. J gave up 3 bases and V 3 bases, and 13 bases lay outside the gene matches. Germline CDR1 reads MGHDK; CDR2 reads SYGVNS. This CDR3 has 18 amino acids. The chain's CDR3 is CASSDPPGQGAVLYEQYF. The CDR3 region has the DNA TGTGCCAGCAGTGACCCGCCCGGACAGGGGGCAGTTCTCTACGAGCAGTACTTC.

Worth noting for this clonotype: An end of the junction does not agree with germline; a read error may underlie this. This sequence joins TRBV10-3 and TRBJ1-2, with 10 bases aligning to TRBD1. From germline, CDR1 is ENHRY and CDR2 SYGVKD. The CDR3 loop spans 13 amino acids. Written as DNA, the CDR3 is TGTGCCGTAAAAAGACAGGGGGCGGAAGGCTACGCCTTC. It encodes CAVKRQGAEGYAF.

This clonotype was detected ten times or more. This chain links TRBV19 with TRBJ2-5; unclear D gene. The V gene's germline CDR1 is LNHDA and CDR2 SQIVND (reference sequence). V was trimmed by 6 bases and J by 2 bases, leaving 4 bases between them. The CDR3 is made up of 11 amino acids. CDR3 bases: TGTGCCAGTAGAGAACAAGAGACCCAGTACTTC. Translated, it gives CASREQETQYF. Based on the CDR3 plus reference TRBV19 and TRBJ2-5, the full variable domain is DGGITQSPKYLFRKEGQNVTLSCEQNLNHDAMYWYRQDPGQGLRLIYYSQIVNDFQKGDIAEGYSVSREKKESFPLTVTSAQKNPTAFYLCASREQETQYFGPGTRLLVL.

The genes are TRBV15 and TRBJ2-7; the D gene could be TRBD1 or TRBD2 (5 bases each). Trimming pared 3 bases from V and 5 bases from J, leaving 20 bases between. The length of the CDR3 is 16 residues. The germline V gene has CDR1 LNHNV and CDR2 YYDKDF (reference sequence). CDR3 coding DNA: TGTGCCACCAGCAGGGGGGATGGGGCCGGGACGGACGAGCAGTACTTC. Protein sequence: CATSRGDGAGTDEQYF.

This chain uses TRBV20-1 with TRBJ2-1; 15 bases fit TRBD2. The CDR3 runs 15 residues. The V gene's germline CDR1 is DFQATT and CDR2 SNEGSKA (reference sequence). The V segment lost 6 bases and the J segment 4 bases; nucleotides outside the gene matches: 4. CDR3 amino acids: CSARTSGRVYNEQFF. DNA of the CDR3: TGCAGTGCGAGGACTAGCGGGAGGGTATACAATGAGCAGTTCTTC.

This clonotype was counted only a few times. This rearrangement joins TRBV10-3 to TRBJ1-2; D is perhaps TRBD1 (5 bases). Germline loops: CDR1 ENHRY, CDR2 SYGVKD. The V and J ends lost 10 bases and 2 bases respectively, with 14 bases between them. This CDR3 comprises 13 residues. The CDR3 here is CASSPKGNYGYTF. The DNA for the CDR3 is TGTGCCAGCTCACCAAAGGGGAACTATGGCTACACCTTC.

This clonotype appeared many times. This sequence joins TRBV10-3 and TRBJ2-2; D may be TRBD1 (6 bases). Germline V lookup: CDR1 ENHRY, CDR2 SYGVKD. The CDR3 has 15 amino acids. The V and J ends lost 3 bases and 7 bases respectively, with 15 bases between them. CDR3 sequence reads: CAISDLGGEIGELFF. The CDR3 DNA reads as TGTGCCATCAGTGATTTAGGGGGAGAGATCGGGGAGCTGTTTTTT.